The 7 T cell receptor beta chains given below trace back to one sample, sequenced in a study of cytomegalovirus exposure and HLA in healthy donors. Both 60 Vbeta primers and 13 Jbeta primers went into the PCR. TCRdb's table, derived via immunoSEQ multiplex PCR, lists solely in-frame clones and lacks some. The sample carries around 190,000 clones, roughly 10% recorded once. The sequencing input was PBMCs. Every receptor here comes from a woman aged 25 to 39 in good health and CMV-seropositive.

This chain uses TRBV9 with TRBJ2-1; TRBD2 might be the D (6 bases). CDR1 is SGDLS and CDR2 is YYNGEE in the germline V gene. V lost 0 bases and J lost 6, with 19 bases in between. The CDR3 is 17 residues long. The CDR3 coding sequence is TGTGCCAGCAGCGTAGAATGGGGCGGGAAGGTCGTCAATGAGCAGTTCTTC. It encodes CASSVEWGGKVVNEQFF. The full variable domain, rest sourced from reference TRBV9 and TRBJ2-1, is DSGVTQTPKHLITATGQRVTLRCSPRSGDLSVYWYQQSLDQGLQFLIQYYNGEERAKGNILERFSAQQFPDLHSELNLSSLELGDSALYFCASSVEWGGKVVNEQFFGPGTRLTVL.

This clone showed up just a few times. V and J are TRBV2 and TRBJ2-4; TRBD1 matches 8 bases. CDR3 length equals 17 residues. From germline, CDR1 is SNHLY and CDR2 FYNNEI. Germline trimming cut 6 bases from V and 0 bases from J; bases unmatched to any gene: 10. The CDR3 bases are TGTGCCAGCAGGTCTGGACAGGGCGTAATAGCCAAAAACATTCAGTACTTC. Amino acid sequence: CASRSGQGVIAKNIQYF.

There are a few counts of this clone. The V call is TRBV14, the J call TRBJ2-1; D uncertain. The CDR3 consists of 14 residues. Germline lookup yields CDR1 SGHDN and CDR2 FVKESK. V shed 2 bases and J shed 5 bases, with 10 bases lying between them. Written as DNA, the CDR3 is TGTGCCAGCAGCCAATCAGGAACCCACAATGAGCAGTTCTTC. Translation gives CASSQSGTHNEQFF.

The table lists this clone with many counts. This CDR3 is CASSEAGTGGEKLFF. The CDR3 DNA reads TGCGCCAGCAGCGAAGCCGGGACAGGGGGCGAAAAACTGTTTTTT. V and J are TRBV4-1 and TRBJ1-4; TRBD1 aligns across 12 bases. Germline lookup yields CDR1 MGHRA and CDR2 YSYEKL. The CDR3 extends over 15 amino acids. V trimming: 5 bases; J trimming: 8 bases; junction bases outside the gene matches: 6.

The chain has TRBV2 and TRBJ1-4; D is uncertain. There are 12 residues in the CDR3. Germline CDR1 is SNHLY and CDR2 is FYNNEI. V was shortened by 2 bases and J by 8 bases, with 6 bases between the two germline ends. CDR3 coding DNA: TGTGCCAGCAGTGAACGGGGAGAAAAACTGTTTTTT. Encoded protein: CASSERGEKLFF.

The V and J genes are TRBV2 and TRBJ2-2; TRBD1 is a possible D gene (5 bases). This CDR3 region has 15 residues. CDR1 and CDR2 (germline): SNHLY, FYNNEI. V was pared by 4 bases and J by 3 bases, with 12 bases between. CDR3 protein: CASSVKGAYTGELFF. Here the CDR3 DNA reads TGTGCCAGCAGTGTCAAAGGGGCCTACACCGGGGAGCTGTTTTTT.

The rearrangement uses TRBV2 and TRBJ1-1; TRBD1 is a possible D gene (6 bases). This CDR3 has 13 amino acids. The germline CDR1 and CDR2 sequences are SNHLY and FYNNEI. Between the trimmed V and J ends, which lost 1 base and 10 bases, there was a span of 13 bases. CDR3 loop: CASSEGGRGRAFF. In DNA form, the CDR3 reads TGTGCCAGCAGTGAAGGAGGCAGGGGAAGAGCTTTCTTT.